Each of the 5 T cell receptor beta chains below was sequenced from the same sample in a study of long-term antiretroviral therapy in people with HIV. The immunoSEQ assay was v3.0, run at survey level. Data came from immunoSEQ multiplex PCR; TCRdb stores just in-frame clones and leaves some out. Altogether 20,000 to 25,000 clones are present, roughly 94% being singletons, with the ten largest covering less than 2.5%. The sequenced sample was unsorted PBMCs, obtained 4.9 years after starting antiretroviral therapy. Receptor source: a woman in her fifties or sixties with HIV.

The V and J genes are TRBV9 and TRBJ2-1; D is ambiguous. The V gene's germline CDR1 is SGDLS and CDR2 YYNGEE. Trimming took off 0 bases at V and 7 bases at J, with 14 bases between the two ends. The CDR3 contains 15 residues. DNA for the CDR3: TGTGCCAGCAGCGTAGTAGGTAAAGATTTGAATGAGCAGTTCTTC. Protein sequence: CASSVVGKDLNEQFF.

V is TRBV10-3 and J is TRBJ2-3; no clear D. V gave up 6 bases and J gave up 0 bases, with 7 bases separating them. Per germline, CDR1 ENHRY and CDR2 SYGVKD. CDR3 size: 13 residues. This chain's CDR3 is CAIRESSTDTQYF. CDR3 bases: TGTGCCATCAGGGAAAGTAGCACAGATACGCAGTATTTT.

The CDR3 DNA follows: TGTGCCAGCAGCGTCCTAGCGGGAGTAGGGTACGAGCAGTACTTC. Translated, it gives CASSVLAGVGYEQYF. This chain links TRBV7-8 with TRBJ2-7; 10 nucleotides agree with TRBD2. The ends lost 5 bases at V and 4 bases at J; junction bases unmatched: 8. This CDR3 comprises 15 residues. Germline assignment: CDR1 SGHVS and CDR2 FQNEAQ.

The CDR3 DNA reads as TGCGCCAGCAGCTTGGACAGGGACCCTGGAAACACCATATATTTT. It yields the protein CASSLDRDPGNTIYF. V gene TRBV5-1 combines with J gene TRBJ1-3; a weak D match, TRBD1 (6 bases). V gave up 0 bases and J gave up 2 bases, with 9 bases separating them. This CDR3 has 15 residues. Germline CDR1 is SGHRS and CDR2 is YFSETQ.

The chain uses TRBV19 and TRBJ2-1; TRBD2 agrees at 7 bases. Germline V gene lookup returns CDR1 LNHDA and CDR2 SQIVND (reference sequence). V was clipped by 3 bases and J by 3 bases; unmatched bases: 5. The CDR3 has 15 amino acids. Here the CDR3 reads CASSIGGDDYNEQFF. The DNA of the CDR3 is TGTGCCAGTAGTATTGGGGGGGACGACTACAATGAGCAGTTCTTC.